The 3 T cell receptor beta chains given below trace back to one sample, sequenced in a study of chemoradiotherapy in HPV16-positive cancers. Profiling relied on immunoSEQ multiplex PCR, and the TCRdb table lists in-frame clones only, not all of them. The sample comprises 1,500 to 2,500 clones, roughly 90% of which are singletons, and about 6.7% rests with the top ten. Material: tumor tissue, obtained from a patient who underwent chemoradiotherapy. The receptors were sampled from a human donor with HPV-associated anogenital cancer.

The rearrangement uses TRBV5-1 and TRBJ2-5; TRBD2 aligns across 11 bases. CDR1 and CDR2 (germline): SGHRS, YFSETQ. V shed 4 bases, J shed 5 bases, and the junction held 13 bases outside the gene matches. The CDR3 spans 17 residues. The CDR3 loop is CASSRGSTSGGGETQYF. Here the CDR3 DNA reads TGCGCCAGCAGCCGTGGATCCACTAGCGGGGGAGGTGAGACCCAGTACTTC.

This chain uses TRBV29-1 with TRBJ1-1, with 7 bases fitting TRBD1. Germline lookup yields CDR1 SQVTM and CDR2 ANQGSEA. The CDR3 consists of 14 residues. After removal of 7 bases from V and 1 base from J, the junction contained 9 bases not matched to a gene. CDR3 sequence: CSAAGTETNTEAFF. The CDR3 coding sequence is TGCAGCGCCGCCGGGACAGAGACGAACACTGAAGCTTTCTTT. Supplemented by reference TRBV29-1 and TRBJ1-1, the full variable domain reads SAVISQKPSRDICQRGTSLTIQCQVDSQVTMMFWYRQQPGQSLTLIATANQGSEATYESGFVIDKFPISRPNLTFSTLTVSNMSPEDSSIYLCSAAGTETNTEAFFGQGTRLTVV.

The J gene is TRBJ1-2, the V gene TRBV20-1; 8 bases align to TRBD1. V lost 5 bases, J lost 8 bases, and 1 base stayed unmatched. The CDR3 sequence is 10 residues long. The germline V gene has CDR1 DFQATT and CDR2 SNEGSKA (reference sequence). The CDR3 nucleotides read TGCAGTGCTCGGACAGGGGGCTACACCTTC. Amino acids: CSARTGGYTF.